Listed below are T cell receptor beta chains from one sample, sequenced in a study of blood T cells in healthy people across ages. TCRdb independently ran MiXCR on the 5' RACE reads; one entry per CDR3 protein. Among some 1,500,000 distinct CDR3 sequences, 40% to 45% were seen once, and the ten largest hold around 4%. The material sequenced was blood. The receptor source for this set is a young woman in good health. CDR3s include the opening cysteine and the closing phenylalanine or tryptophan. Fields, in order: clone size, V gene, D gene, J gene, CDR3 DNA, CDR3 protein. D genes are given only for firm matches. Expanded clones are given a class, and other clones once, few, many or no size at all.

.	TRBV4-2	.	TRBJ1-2	TGTGCCAGCAGCCAAGATGAAAGACTCTCCTATGGCTACACCTTC	CASSQDERLSYGYTF
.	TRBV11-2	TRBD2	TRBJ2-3	TGTGCCAGCAGCTCCAGTTTAGCGGGGGGGCCTGTTAGAGGAGATACGCAGTATTTT	CASSSSLAGGPVRGDTQYF
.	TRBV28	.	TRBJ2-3	TGTGCCAGCAGTATAGCCCCTGGAAGGCCAGATACGCAGTATTTT	CASSIAPGRPDTQYF
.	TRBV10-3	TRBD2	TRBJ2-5	TGTGCCATCAGTGAGTCGGCAGCGGGGGGCCAAGAGACCCAGTACTTC	CAISESAAGGQETQYF
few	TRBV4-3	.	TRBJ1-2	TGCGCCAGCAGCCAAGAGGGGGGTGACACGACTAACTATGGCTACACCTTC	CASSQEGGDTTNYGYTF
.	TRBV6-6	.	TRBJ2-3	TGTGCCAGCAGTTACGTGCAGGAGGCAGATACGCAGTATTTT	CASSYVQEADTQYF
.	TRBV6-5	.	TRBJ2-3	TGTGCCAGCAGTTCCCGGTTAGCTAATGCGCAGTATTTT	CASSSRLANAQYF
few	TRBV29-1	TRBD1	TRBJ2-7	TGCAGCGCCACGACAGGGGACGAGCAGTACTTC	CSATTGDEQYF
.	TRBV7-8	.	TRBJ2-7	TGTGCCAGCAGTCAGGGGCTAGCGGCAAATTTCTACGAGCAGTACTTC	CASSQGLAANFYEQYF
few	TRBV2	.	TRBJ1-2	TGTGCCAGCAGTGCTGTCGACAGAGATCCTTACTATGGCTACACCTTC	CASSAVDRDPYYGYTF
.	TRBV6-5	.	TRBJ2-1	TGTGCCAGCAGGCGGGATCGCGAGACCCAGTTCTTC	CASRRDRETQFF
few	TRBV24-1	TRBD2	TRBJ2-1	TGTGCCACCAGTGATTCTCCACCGGCTAGCGGCCACAATGAGCAGTTCTTC	CATSDSPPASGHNEQFF
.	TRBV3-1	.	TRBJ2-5	TGTGCCAGCATTCCAAGCCGGGGGAGTGAGACCCAGTACTTC	CASIPSRGSETQYF
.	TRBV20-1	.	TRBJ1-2	TGCAGTACTAGAGTACCAGGGCTTCGCGGCTACACCTTC	CSTRVPGLRGYTF
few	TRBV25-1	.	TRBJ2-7	TGTGCCAGCAGTGGCCGGGACCTATACTACGAGCAGTACTTC	CASSGRDLYYEQYF